The sequence of this T cell receptor (beta chain) was determined in a study of shared clonotypes between healthy human individuals. Donors, healthy HIV-negative adults, lacked recent acute infections or vaccinations. The germline gives CDR1 SNHLY, CDR2 FYNNEI. V was clipped by 10 bases and J by 4 bases, with 7 bases between them. The CDR3 spans 11 residues. Study-wide results and caveats: The study found roughly 5% of naive CD4 clonotypes shared across a handful of donors. Expectations were that clonotype sharing among donors would be affected by sequencing depth.

At deep level, the assay was performed. Clones were sequenced by immunoSEQ multiplex PCR, and TCRdb holds only the in-frame ones, with some missing. The sample shows under 150,000 clones, more than 65% of them seen only once. This clone showed up just a few times. Its antigen is still unknown. The V gene is TRBV2, the J gene TRBJ1-4; no firm D call. The source of this sequence is a woman younger than 45 in good health. The sequenced sample was memory CD8+ T cells sorted from blood. Subset given: CD45RO+ cells pooled with CCR7-negative TemRA cells. The CDR3 protein is CATTFNEKLFF. The CDR3 DNA reads as TGTGCCACCACGTTTAATGAAAAACTGTTTTTT.